This TCR beta chain derives from a study of T cells in Graves' hyperthyroidism and ophthalmopathy (dated by TCRdb to 2018 to 2020). Some background on the complete study: Peripheral blood was sampled at the time of initial diagnosis, prior to any treatment. To identify distinguishing TCR V-J signatures, a discovery cohort of 90 to 100 patients was used, comprising under 45 with Graves' ophthalmopathy and around 57 with stable Graves' hyperthyroidism. In addition, the study compared T-cell repertoires in thyroid tissue and in blood from five to seven Graves' hyperthyroidism patients. According to the paper, TCR Vbeta CDR3 sequencing was carried out on 120 to 150 peripheral blood samples, which came from 40 to 45 ophthalmopathy, 75 or so hyperthyroidism and 17 progressor patients. After sampling, hyperthyroidism patients received methimazole starting at 30 mg daily, and ophthalmopathy patients received high-dose intravenous methylprednisolone. The approximately 90 discovery patients were divided at random into training and test sets in a 7:3 ratio. Prospective prediction of ophthalmopathy was tested in an independent validation cohort of 18 to 20 hyperthyroidism patients and roughly 16 patients who later progressed to ophthalmopathy.

Beyond this particular receptor, the publication reports: Ophthalmopathy was separated from stable hyperthyroidism by a 13 V-J signature model, with about 86% sensitivity and about 81% specificity obtained in cross-validation and 80%/75% obtained in testing. In validation, the model predicted progression to ophthalmopathy with approximately 71% sensitivity and less than 75% specificity, a median of approximately 6.5 months before onset. Most expanded thyroid clonotypes (frequency above 0.001) were also detected in blood, suggesting blood repertoires may reflect thyroid immune responses. No statistical method was used to fix the sample size in advance, and group allocation was not hidden from the investigators.

Amplification of TCR beta CDR3 regions was carried out from RNA transcripts. The TCR CDR3 was subjected to a first round of RT-PCR using the HTBI primer set and the Qiagen OneStep RT-PCR kit. The libraries were constructed in a second round of multiplex PCR and then size-selected and purified. The libraries were sequenced on an Illumina HiSeq2000 using paired-end 100 bp reads. As for the authors' bioinformatics: SOAPnuke was used to process the raw data, throwing out any read that contained adapters or uncalled bases, had a mean Phred below 15, or lacked an exact constant-primer or identifier match. High-quality paired reads were merged using COPE v1.2.5, and each unique nucleotide sequence was defined as a clonotype. MiTCR v1.1 was used to align clonotypes to the IMGT TRBV, TRBD and TRBJ reference segments. The analysis was restricted to V-J combinations with a frequency above 0.0001, which together covered about 99% of the repertoires. The TCS score was defined as F50 (clonal expansion) divided by E x V (chaos), with BLOSUM62-based TCRdist calculated between CDR3 peptides within each V-J. Welch's t-statistics and random forest reduced around 520 V-J features to 10 to 15, which were used in a naive Bayes classifier (R e1071). TCRdb reran the public reads through fastp at Q25 and MiXCR, keeping productive beta chains. Merged by CDR3 protein, the rows form single entries marked with the most common genes and DNA. For this entry, the V and J calls and clone size follow TCRdb and not the study's own pipeline. The table for this sample lists hundreds of thousands of distinct CDR3 sequences; approximately 16% of them were counted only once. About 18% of the sample belongs to the ten largest clones.

According to the germline V gene (reference sequence), CDR1 reads DFQATT and CDR2 reads SNEGSKA. Germline trimming amounts to 0 bases on V and 2 bases on J, with 3 as the count of junction bases outside the gene matches. Inclusive of the bounding cysteine and phenylalanine, the CDR3 is 15 residues long. Only CDR3 DNA is held: 45 bases, read in frame from base 1. In the case of this clonotype: Its antigen is currently not known. The sample holds no much larger clone one base away, and base qualities are not on file.

Graves' hyperthyroidism was defined as stable when no progression to ophthalmopathy occurred over 18 months of follow-up. Hyperthyroidism patients were aged 18 to 65 years and newly diagnosed, with disease duration of less than 2 months. The study excluded patients with uncontrolled infections, other autoimmune diseases, pregnancy or lactation. Clinical symptoms, serum thyroxine and TRAb, thyroid ultrasound, and orbital computed tomography formed the basis for the diagnoses. PBMCs were isolated from about 9 ml of fresh peripheral blood by Ficoll-Paque density gradient centrifugation. Trizol reagent was used to extract total RNA, and RNA quality was then checked on an Agilent 2100 Bioanalyzer.

The sequence came from a woman aged 18-29 years with Graves' hyperthyroidism. The V and J segments used are TRBV20-1 and TRBJ2-3; 9 central nucleotides agree with TRBD2. The specimen sequenced was blood. Here the CDR3 is given as CSAREVAGDTDTQYF. The bases are TGCAGTGCTAGAGAGGTAGCGGGAGACACAGATACGCAGTATTTT.